One sample yielded the 17 T cell receptor beta chains listed below, sequenced in a study of blood T cells in healthy people across ages (dated by TCRdb to between 2014 and 2016). The library was generated by 5' RACE. The instrument was an Illumina HiSeq 2500. A second PCR of about 7 to 12 cycles was performed with a sample-barcoded 5' primer and a J-beta primer mix. TCRdb trimmed public reads at Q25 via fastp, called clones via MiXCR and kept in-frame beta chains. For every CDR3 protein sequence, its rows merge into one entry that carries the most common genes and DNA. The sample profile shows about 720,000 distinct CDR3 sequences; 22% of them were found once. About 22% of the sample lies in the top ten. Sequencing was done on a sample of blood. The receptors originated from a man between 65 and 85 years old in good health.

This clonotype was detected a few times. V and J are TRBV5-1 and TRBJ2-6; TRBD1 aligns across 9 bases. This CDR3 spans 12 amino acids. Germline V lookup: CDR1 SGHRS, CDR2 YFSETQ. Trimming cost V 5 bases and J 14 bases; bases outside gene matches: 5. The CDR3 region has the DNA TGCGCCAGCAGTGGACAGGGGACGCTCCTGACTTTC. Amino acid sequence: CASSGQGTLLTF.

This rearrangement joins TRBV6-5 to TRBJ1-5; no reliable D call. The CDR3 sequence is 15 residues long. The V end was cut by 6 bases, the J end by 4 bases, with 16 bases between. Germline V CDR1 and CDR2: MNHEY, SVGAGI. The CDR3 loop reads CASRLDLPGNQPQHF. CDR3 nucleotide sequence: TGTGCCAGCAGATTGGACCTCCCCGGGAATCAGCCCCAGCATTTT.

This clonotype was observed at least ten times. This chain joins TRBV28 and TRBJ1-6; tentatively, D is TRBD1 (6 bases). The CDR3 covers 18 residues. The germline gives CDR1 MDHEN, CDR2 SYDVKM. V lost 6 bases and J 0 bases, leaving 18 bases between the germline ends. DNA for the CDR3: TGTGCCAGCAGCCGATCAACAGGGCTAGGCTCCTATAATTCACCCCTCCACTTT. This gives the protein CASSRSTGLGSYNSPLHF.

Only a few counts were recorded for this clonotype. V usage is TRBV11-2 and J usage is TRBJ2-1; the match to TRBD2 covers 8 bases. The J call may be incorrect, as the DNA end agrees better with TRBJ2-7. The CDR3 length is 16 residues. Germline V lookup: CDR1 SGHAT, CDR2 FQNNGV. The CDR3: CASSLDRASGSYEQYF. In DNA, the CDR3 is TGTGCCAGCAGCTTAGATAGAGCTAGCGGGTCCTACGAGCAGTACTTC.

This clonotype showed up just a few times. This sequence joins TRBV18 and TRBJ1-1; TRBD1 might be the D (6 bases). Germline assignment: CDR1 KGHSH and CDR2 LQKENI. V was shortened by 3 bases and J by 3 bases, with 14 bases between the two germline ends. The CDR3 sequence is 15 residues long. The CDR3 reads CASSPIGQFDTEAFF. The CDR3 DNA follows: TGTGCCAGCTCACCTATCGGACAGTTCGACACTGAAGCTTTCTTT.

This clonotype was seen only a few times. The rearrangement joins TRBV18 to TRBJ2-7; D is perhaps TRBD2 (6 bases). Germline CDR1 KGHSH, CDR2 LQKENI. With 3 bases removed from V and 4 bases from J, the gap between germline ends came to 22 bases. The CDR3 extends over 17 amino acids. The CDR3 here is CASSPLAGGEVLYEQYF. The CDR3 DNA is TGTGCCAGCTCACCCCTGGCGGGTGGGGAGGTTTTGTACGAGCAGTACTTC. The whole variable domain, filled in from reference TRBV18 and TRBJ2-7, reads NAGVMQNPRHLVRRRGQEARLRCSPMKGHSHVYWYRQLPEEGLKFMVYLQKENIIDESGMPKERFSAEFPKEGPSILRIQQVVRGDSAAYFCASSPLAGGEVLYEQYFGPGTRLTVT.

This clonotype was picked up a small number of times. The gene calls are TRBV4-1 and TRBJ1-1; D is perhaps TRBD1 (6 bases). The CDR3 has 15 residues. CDR1 and CDR2 (germline): MGHRA, YSYEKL. V gave up 4 bases and J gave up 2 bases, with 14 bases separating them. In DNA form, the CDR3 reads TGCGCCAGCAGCCCCCCCTGGACAGCTAACACTGAAGCTTTCTTT. Protein: CASSPPWTANTEAFF.

The CDR3 DNA is TGTGCCAGCAGAATGGACAGGACAGCTGGGGCCAACGTCCTGACTTTC. Amino acid sequence: CASRMDRTAGANVLTF. V gene TRBV2 combines with J gene TRBJ2-6, with 7 bases fitting TRBD1. Germline V lookup: CDR1 SNHLY, CDR2 FYNNEI. Unmatched junction bases numbered 7, after V lost 6 bases and J lost 2 bases. This CDR3 has 16 residues.

This rearrangement joins TRBV21-1 to TRBJ1-6; TRBD1 is the table's D call, not checked against the DNA. TRBV21-1 is noted as a pseudogene. CDR3 length: 19 amino acids. CDR3 bases: TGTGCCAGCAGCAAACTAACGGGGGAGAGGGGCCGGATCAATTCACCCCTCCACTTT. Encoded protein: CASSKLTGERGRINSPLHF.

The chain recombines TRBV6-5 with TRBJ1-2; D is uncertain. V was shortened by 0 bases and J by 2 bases, with 10 bases between the two germline ends. The germline V gene encodes CDR1 MNHEY and CDR2 SVGAGI. The CDR3 length is 15 residues. Here the CDR3 DNA reads TGTGCCAGCAGTTACTCGCCCCCCGGGAACTATGGCTACACCTTC. Its translation: CASSYSPPGNYGYTF.

This clonotype was seen a few times. The rearrangement uses TRBV20-1 and TRBJ2-5; 8 nucleotides match TRBD1. The junction had 8 bases not matched to a gene; V was cut back by 5 bases and J by 0 bases. Germline-derived CDR1 and CDR2 are DFQATT and SNEGSKA (reference sequence). The CDR3 spans 15 residues. In DNA form, the CDR3 reads TGCAGTGCTCAAGGGACAGGTCGTTACCAAGAGACCCAGTACTTC. Translation gives CSAQGTGRYQETQYF.

The J gene is TRBJ2-7, the V gene TRBV20-1, with TRBD1 identical over 10 bases. The V gene end was trimmed by 0 bases and the J gene end by 2 bases; junction bases not matched to a gene: 7. CDR1 and CDR2 (germline): DFQATT, SNEGSKA (reference sequence). The CDR3 has 16 amino acids. The CDR3 DNA follows: TGCAGTGCTAGAGATACTGGGACAGGGGCAGCCTACGAGCAGTACTTC. This encodes CSARDTGTGAAYEQYF.

The CDR3 nucleotides are TGTGCCAGCAGCCTATCATCTGGGACAGCAACGGGGAAACTGTTTTTT. It is translated as CASSLSSGTATGKLFF. V usage is TRBV27 and J usage is TRBJ1-4; 7 positions match TRBD1. The CDR3 sequence is 16 residues long. Per germline, CDR1 MNHEY and CDR2 SMNVEV (reference sequence). V shed 6 bases, J shed 11 bases, and the junction held 18 bases outside the gene matches. Full variable domain (outside the CDR3, taken from reference TRBV27 and TRBJ1-4): EAQVTQNPRYLITVTGKKLTVTCSQNMNHEYMSWYRQDPGLGLRQIYYSMNVEVTDKGDVPEGYKVSRKEKRNFPLILESPSPNQTSLYFCASSLSSGTATGKLFFGSGTQLSVL.

CDR3 protein: CASTKDRGQNTEAFF. Written as DNA, the CDR3 is TGTGCCAGCACCAAAGACAGGGGGCAAAACACTGAAGCTTTCTTT. The genes are TRBV6-5 and TRBJ1-1, with 10 positions matching TRBD1. The CDR3 is 15 amino acids. From germline, CDR1 is MNHEY and CDR2 SVGAGI. Trimming cost V 7 bases and J 2 bases; bases outside gene matches: 7.

This chain links TRBV5-5 with TRBJ1-1; D ambiguous. The germline V gene has CDR1 SGHKS and CDR2 YYEKEE (reference sequence). Between the trimmed V and J ends, which lost 9 bases and 3 bases, there was a span of 18 bases. The CDR3 extends over 14 amino acids. In DNA form, the CDR3 reads TGTGCCACGGGTATTCTGGGGTTGCACACTGAAGCTTTCTTT. This gives the protein CATGILGLHTEAFF.

The CDR3 DNA is TGTGCCAGCAGCCCCCGGACAGGGGCAAGGGGCTACACCTTC. It yields the protein CASSPRTGARGYTF. The rearrangement links TRBV3-1 to TRBJ1-2; 9 nucleotides agree with TRBD1. The ends lost 4 bases at V and 8 bases at J; junction bases unmatched: 8. CDR1 is LGHDT, CDR2 YNNKEL, per germline (reference sequence). This CDR3 region has 14 residues.

The V and J genes are TRBV5-5 and TRBJ2-1, with 11 nucleotides matching TRBD1. The J call could be wrong; TRBJ2-5 is a better fit for the DNA end. CDR1 and CDR2 from the germline V gene are SGHKS and YYEKEE (reference sequence). CDR3 length equals 15 residues. This chain's CDR3 is CASSLGTGGLETQYF. DNA of the CDR3: TGTGCCAGCAGCTTGGGGACAGGGGGCTTAGAGACCCAGTACTTC.